A selection of T cell receptor beta chains follows, all from one sample in a study of T cell repertoires in cytomegalovirus infection. These receptors have no identified antigens. TCRdb processed the reads anew with MiXCR; each CDR3 protein has one entry. The data show 80,000 or so distinct CDR3 sequences, 20% to 30% seen once. Sequencing was performed on CD8+ T cells from cultured PBMCs, taken from culture after CMV antigen stimulation. The receptors come from a human donor in good health (CMV status not recorded). Some clones in this sample may be carry-over from other donors' samples. The CDR3 runs from the conserved cysteine through the conserved F or W. A D gene is named only where the DNA matches it firmly. Expanded clones are given a class, and other clones once, few, many or no size at all.

J gene,D gene,clone size,V gene,CDR3 DNA,CDR3 protein
TRBJ1-3,.,once,TRBV13,TGTGCCAGCAGCTTAATCGGGGCTGGAAACACCATATATTTT,CASSLIGAGNTIYF
TRBJ2-7,TRBD1,many,TRBV6-1,TGTGCCAGCGAGGACAGGGGGAACCACGAGCAGTACTTC,CASEDRGNHEQYF
TRBJ2-7,.,.,TRBV6-2/TRBV6-3,TGTGCCAGCAGTTACTCAGTCGGTAACAGGGATTACGAGCAGTACTTC,CASSYSVGNRDYEQYF
TRBJ2-7,.,many,TRBV7-6,TGTGCCAGCAGCGATCCAACCGACAGGAGCTCCTACGAGCAGTACTTC,CASSDPTDRSSYEQYF
TRBJ1-6,.,.,TRBV10-1,TGCGCCAGCAGTGGCCGGGCCATGGACCATAATTCACCCCTCCACTTT,CASSGRAMDHNSPLHF
TRBJ2-7,TRBD1,.,TRBV27,TGTGCCAGCAGCTTGAATGGACAGGGCCACGAGCAGTACTTC,CASSLNGQGHEQYF
TRBJ2-5,TRBD2,.,TRBV4-3,TGCGCCAGCAGCCAATCCGGAGGCGCTAGCGGGGTTCTGGCCCAGTACTTC,CASSQSGGASGVLAQYF
TRBJ2-5,.,.,TRBV20-1,TGCAGTGCTAGGCTCGCCCCCACGGAGACCCAGTACTTC,CSARLAPTETQYF
TRBJ1-1,TRBD1,once,TRBV28,TGTGCCAGCAGTTCGACTCACAGGGGGTTTGGAAACACTGAAGCTTTCTTT,CASSSTHRGFGNTEAFF
TRBJ2-7,.,many,TRBV10-3,TGTGCCATCAGTGAGTCCCTCGCCTCCTTACAGGGCGCCTACGAGCAGTACTTC,CAISESLASLQGAYEQYF
TRBJ1-4,.,.,TRBV19,TGTGCCAGTAGTGGGACCTGGAAAGAAAAACTGTTTTTT,CASSGTWKEKLFF
TRBJ1-5,.,many,TRBV11-2,TGTGCCAGCAGCTTGGGAGCAAACAATCAGCCCCAGCATTTT,CASSLGANNQPQHF
TRBJ2-3,.,few,TRBV6-5,TGTGCCAGCAGTTACTCGAGGTACGCCAGCGCAGATACGCAGTATTTT,CASSYSRYASADTQYF
TRBJ1-1,.,.,TRBV28,TGTGCCAGCAGGTCTACGGGGGCAGGGACTGAAGCTTTCTTT,CASRSTGAGTEAFF
TRBJ1-1,.,once,TRBV3-1,TGTGCCAGTACCAGCGGCCTTGAAGCTTTCTTT,CASTSGLEAFF
TRBJ2-3,.,many,TRBV12-3/TRBV12-4,TGTGCCAGCAACTATCTTGGCCGCAAAGATACGCAGTATTTT,CASNYLGRKDTQYF
TRBJ2-7,.,.,TRBV6-2/TRBV6-3,TGTGCCAGCAGTTACATCCCGGGCAGGAACTACTACGAGCAGTACTTC,CASSYIPGRNYYEQYF